The clone carrying this T cell receptor (beta chain) was counted between two and nine times. The germline V gene has CDR1 MDHEN and CDR2 SYDVKM. The CDR3 runs 14 residues. Trimming left V 8 bases short and J 4 bases short, with 17 bases between. These data belong to a study of cytotoxic CD8 clonotypes in ibrutinib-treated CLL. Assay: immunoSEQ multiplex PCR; the TCRdb copy retains only in-frame clones and omits some. The data show about 200,000 clones, roughly 65% seen once. This chain uses TRBV28 with TRBJ1-2, with D possibly TRBD1 on 5 matching bases. The clonotype originates from a human donor with chronic lymphocytic leukemia. The sequencing used PBMCs, collected after 12 months of ibrutinib treatment. For the CDR3, the DNA is TGTGCCAGCGAAAACACCGGGACTGGCTATGGCTACACCTTC. Its protein product is CASENTGTGYGYTF.